A selection of T cell receptor beta chains follows, all from one sample in a study of cytomegalovirus exposure and HLA in healthy donors. Assay used: immunoSEQ multiplex PCR; TCRdb lists only in-frame clones, some missing. The data hold about 140,000 clones, with roughly three quarters observed a single time. The specimen was PBMCs. Every receptor here comes from a female donor in good health and CMV-seronegative. The CDR3 runs from the conserved cysteine through the conserved F or W. D genes are given only for firm matches. The size entry is marked missing in some rows and otherwise reads once, few, many or a size class.

TRBJ2-3 TRBV2 - - TGTGCCAGCAGTGCGTCAGTTCCAGATACGCAGTATTTT CASSASVPDTQYF
TRBJ1-5 TRBV6-1 few - TGTGCCAGCAGTGTGAACAGGGATAGCAATCAGCCCCAGCATTTT CASSVNRDSNQPQHF
TRBJ2-1 TRBV10-3 - - TGTGCCATCAATCCGACGGGATACAATGAGCAGTTCTTC CAINPTGYNEQFF
TRBJ1-2 TRBV27 - TRBD1 TGTGCCAGCAGTTTACTCGGGGACAGCATCTATGGCTACACCTTC CASSLLGDSIYGYTF
TRBJ2-3 TRBV30 - - TGTGCCTGGAGTGTTACGGACTACCTCTCAGATACGCAGTATTTT CAWSVTDYLSDTQYF
TRBJ2-7 TRBV20-1 - - TGCAGTGCTGAGGGGGGGAGAACGGAGTACTTC CSAEGGRTEYF
TRBJ1-5 TRBV18 - - TGTGCCAGCTCACCGGAGGCAGGGGAACGTCAGCCCCAGCATTTT CASSPEAGERQPQHF
TRBJ1-6 TRBV9 - - TGTGCCAGCAGCGTAGACAGGGCTTATTCACCCCTCCACTTT CASSVDRAYSPLHF
TRBJ1-5 TRBV27 few - TGTGCCAGCAGTTTCGGGTTGAGTGGTAATCAGCCCCAGCATTTT CASSFGLSGNQPQHF
TRBJ2-1 TRBV2 - - TGTGCCAGCACCCCAGGGAGGGAGCAGTTCTTC CASTPGREQFF
TRBJ2-5 TRBV28 - - TGTGCCAGCAGCCTCACGGACACTGGGCGGGGTGAGCAGTACTTC CASSLTDTGRGEQYF
TRBJ2-5 TRBV9 - TRBD1 TGTGCCAGCTCACCCCAGGGGGACCGAGAGACCCAGTACTTC CASSPQGDRETQYF
TRBJ2-3 TRBV27 - TRBD2 TGTGCCAGCAGTTCCCCTCGACTAGCGGGAGTGTCGAGCACAGATACGCAGTATTTT CASSSPRLAGVSSTDTQYF
TRBJ2-5 TRBV28 - TRBD1 TGTGCCAGCAGTTTATCGACAGGGCTAGAGACCCAGTACTTC CASSLSTGLETQYF
TRBJ2-4 TRBV30 - - TGTGCCTTGGACCTGGGAGCAAAAAACATTCAGTACTTC CALDLGAKNIQYF
TRBJ1-2 TRBV27 - - TGTGCCAGCAGTTTTGGGCTGTTCTATGGCTACACCTTC CASSFGLFYGYTF
TRBJ2-5 TRBV6-5 - TRBD2 TGTGCCAGCAGACCCTGGACTAGCAGAGAGACCCAGTACTTC CASRPWTSRETQYF
TRBJ2-7 TRBV29-1 - TRBD2 TGCAGCGGGACTAGCGGAGTCTCGTCTTACGAGCAGTACTTC CSGTSGVSSYEQYF
TRBJ2-3 TRBV11-2 - - TGTGCCAGCAGCGAAGGTCAGGGCGGGGAAGATACGCAGTATTTT CASSEGQGGEDTQYF
TRBJ2-7 TRBV7-2 - TRBD2 TGTGCCAGCAGCTTAGCGAGGCCTAGCGGGAGATACGAGCAGTACTTC CASSLARPSGRYEQYF
TRBJ2-7 TRBV19 - TRBD1 TGTGCCAGTACGGGAACAGGGGGCTACGAGCAGTACTTC CASTGTGGYEQYF
TRBJ2-3 TRBV6-5 - TRBD2 TGTGCCAGCAGTCCGGGACTAGCTGGCGATACGCAGTATTTT CASSPGLAGDTQYF
TRBJ1-1 TRBV28 - - TGTGCCAGCTATACCCTAAACACTGAAGCTTTCTTT CASYTLNTEAFF
TRBJ1-2 TRBV27 - - TGTGCCAGCAGTTTATCCCAGAACTATGGCTACACCTTC CASSLSQNYGYTF
TRBJ2-5 TRBV5-1 - - TGCGCCAGCAGCTATATCTCGACAGAAGAGACCCAGTACTTC CASSYISTEETQYF
TRBJ1-5 TRBV5-1 - - TGCGCCAGCAGCTTGGAAGGGGTCGGCAATCAGCCCCAGCATTTT CASSLEGVGNQPQHF
TRBJ2-2 TRBV5-1 - TRBD2 TGCGCCAGCAGCGCGGGAGGCCGGAACACCGGGGAGCTGTTTTTT CASSAGGRNTGELFF